The present T cell receptor beta chain was sequenced within a study of blood T cells in healthy people across ages. A second PCR, run for roughly 7 to 12 cycles, used a sample-barcoded 5' primer plus a J-beta primer mix. Each cDNA molecule, via a template-switch adaptor with 12 random nucleotides, was tagged. One entry per CDR3 protein, called by TCRdb with MiXCR from the 5' RACE reads. The sample has about 1.6 million distinct CDR3 sequences, 34% seen once. This clonotype was detected only a few times. Donor samples were obtained from healthy Caucasian individuals from Russia, aged about 6 to 95. J gave up 0 bases and V 6 bases, and 11 bases lay outside the gene matches. The CDR3 totals 16 residues. The germline gives CDR1 DFQATT, CDR2 SNEGSKA (reference sequence).

The sample taken for sequencing was blood. The chain recombines TRBV20-1 with TRBJ2-3, with 8 positions matching TRBD1. The sequence derives from a woman younger than 45 in good health. The CDR3 DNA follows: TGCAGTGCCACGGGACTTGGGACAGGAAGCACAGATACGCAGTATTTT. Protein product: CSATGLGTGSTDTQYF.